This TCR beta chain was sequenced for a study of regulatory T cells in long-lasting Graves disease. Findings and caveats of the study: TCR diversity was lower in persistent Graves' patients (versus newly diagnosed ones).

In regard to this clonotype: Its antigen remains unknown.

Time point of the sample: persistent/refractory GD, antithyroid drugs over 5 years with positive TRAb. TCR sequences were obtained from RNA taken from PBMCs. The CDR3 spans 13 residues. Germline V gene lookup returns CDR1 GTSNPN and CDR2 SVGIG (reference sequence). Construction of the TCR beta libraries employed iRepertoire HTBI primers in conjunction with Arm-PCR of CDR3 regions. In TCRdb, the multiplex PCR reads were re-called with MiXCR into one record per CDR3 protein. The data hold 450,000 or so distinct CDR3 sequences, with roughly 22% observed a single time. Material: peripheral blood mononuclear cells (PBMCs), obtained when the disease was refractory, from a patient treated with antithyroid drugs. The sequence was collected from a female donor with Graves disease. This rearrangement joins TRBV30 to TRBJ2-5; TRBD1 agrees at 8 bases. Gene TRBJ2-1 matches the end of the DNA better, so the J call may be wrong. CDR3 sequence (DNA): TGTGCCTGGGACAGGGGAGGCCACAATGAGCAGTTCTTC. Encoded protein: CAWDRGGHNEQFF.